These T cell receptor beta chains were read from a single sample in a study of blood T cell repertoires in COVID-19. Clones were read by immunoSEQ multiplex PCR, and TCRdb kept only the in-frame ones, dropping some. In the table there are over 85,000 clones, 80% to 90% of which are singletons. The sequenced material came from peripheral blood. The source of these receptors is a man aged 40-49 years with active or convalescent COVID-19. CDR3s include the opening cysteine and the closing phenylalanine or tryptophan. The order of the fields is CDR3 DNA, CDR3 protein, V gene, D gene, J gene, clone size. The D gene is left open where the match is weak. The size of a clone is reported for some rows only, either as once, few or many, or as a class for expanded clones.

TGTGCCAGCAGTTACGCGGAGGATAATCAGCCCCAGCATTTT	CASSYAEDNQPQHF	TRBV6-6	NA	TRBJ1-5	many
TGCGCCAGCAGCTTGGCTGGGACTAGCGGGGGACTGGGGACAGATACGCAGTATTTT	CASSLAGTSGGLGTDTQYF	TRBV5-1	TRBD2	TRBJ2-3	NA
TGCGCCAGCAGCCCGGGACAGGGGGGTCAGCCCCAGCATTTT	CASSPGQGGQPQHF	TRBV4-1	TRBD1	TRBJ1-5	NA
TGTGCCAGCAGCTTCGACACCATGGCCGGGGAGCTGTTTTTT	CASSFDTMAGELFF	TRBV5-6	NA	TRBJ2-2	NA
TGTGCCAGCAGGGGGGACAGGGGGAACAATCAGCCCCAGCATTTT	CASRGDRGNNQPQHF	TRBV28	TRBD1	TRBJ1-5	NA
TGTGCCAGCACCTCGGGACAGGGAACGACCCAGTACTTC	CASTSGQGTTQYF	TRBV27	TRBD1	TRBJ2-5	NA
TGTGCCAGCAGCGTAAAAGAGACCCAGTACTTC	CASSVKETQYF	TRBV7-6	NA	TRBJ2-5	NA
TGCGCCAGCAGTGGGGGCATTGACGATTCACCCCTCCACTTT	CASSGGIDDSPLHF	TRBV10-1	NA	TRBJ1-6	NA
TGTGCCAGCAGCTTCGGGGAGACCCAGTACTTC	CASSFGETQYF	TRBV7-2	NA	TRBJ2-5	NA
TGTGCCTGGAGTTTTGGACAGGGGGCTGGGGAGCTGTTTTTT	CAWSFGQGAGELFF	TRBV30	TRBD1	TRBJ2-2	NA
TGCGCCAGCAACCAGCGGAGCAAGGAGCAGTACTTC	CASNQRSKEQYF	TRBV10-1	NA	TRBJ2-7	NA
TGTGCCAGCAGCCAAGAAGGGACTATTATTTACAATGAGCAGTTCTTC	CASSQEGTIIYNEQFF	TRBV3-1/TRBV3-2	TRBD2	TRBJ2-1	NA
TGTGCCAGCAGCTTAGATCAAGCGGGGGGTACGAACGAGCAGTACTTC	CASSLDQAGGTNEQYF	TRBV11-2	TRBD2	TRBJ2-7	NA
TGTGCCAGCAGGGGACAGGTAAGCACCGGGGAGCTGTTTTTT	CASRGQVSTGELFF	TRBV6-5	TRBD1	TRBJ2-2	NA
TGTGCCAGCAGCGGGGAGGCCTATAATTCACCCCTCCACTTT	CASSGEAYNSPLHF	TRBV5-6	NA	TRBJ1-6	NA
TGTGCCAGCAGCTTAGTTAGTCTGGGAGATTCTCATGGCTACACCTTC	CASSLVSLGDSHGYTF	TRBV7-9	NA	TRBJ1-2	NA
TGCGCCAGCAGCTCGGGACAGGGAGGCGAAAAACTGTTTTTT	CASSSGQGGEKLFF	TRBV5-1	TRBD1	TRBJ1-4	NA
TGTGCCAGCAGCATTAGCGGGGGGGCCTACGAGCAGTACTTC	CASSISGGAYEQYF	TRBV13	TRBD2	TRBJ2-7	NA
TGTGCCAGCAGACGGACTACCGGCACCATATATTTT	CASRRTTGTIYF	TRBV28	NA	TRBJ1-3	NA
TGTGCCAGCTCCCAAGAGGACAAGAACACTGAAGCTTTCTTT	CASSQEDKNTEAFF	TRBV2	NA	TRBJ1-1	NA
TGTGCCAGCAGCTTGGATGTTGGGGCAACTGAAGCTTTCTTT	CASSLDVGATEAFF	TRBV5-5	NA	TRBJ1-1	NA
TGTGCCAGCTCACCTTCCGGGAAAAAAAACATTCAGTACTTC	CASSPSGKKNIQYF	TRBV18	NA	TRBJ2-4	NA
TGTGCCAGCAGTTACGAGTCAGGACTAGGGTCCCACGAGCAGTACTTC	CASSYESGLGSHEQYF	TRBV6-5	TRBD2	TRBJ2-7	NA
TGTGCCAGCAGCTTGGATGGGGGACAGAGTACCTCTGGGGCCAACGTCCTGACTTTC	CASSLDGGQSTSGANVLTF	TRBV5-4	TRBD1	TRBJ2-6	NA
TGTGCCAGCAGTCTGGGACAGATAACCGGGGAGCTGTTTTTT	CASSLGQITGELFF	TRBV27	TRBD1	TRBJ2-2	NA
TGTGCCAGCAACAGGGGGCAATCAGATACGCAGTATTTT	CASNRGQSDTQYF	TRBV6-5	TRBD1	TRBJ2-3	NA
TGTGAGAGCTCCTCCAAACTGTTTTTT	CESSSKLFF	TRBV24-1	NA	TRBJ1-4	NA
TGTGCCAGCAGTTTTGCTCTCGGACAGGGGCTTAATGAAAAACTGTTTTTT	CASSFALGQGLNEKLFF	TRBV27	TRBD1	TRBJ1-4	NA
TGTGCCAGTAGTATAGACATAGCGGGGGATAGCACAGATACGCAGTATTTT	CASSIDIAGDSTDTQYF	TRBV19	TRBD2	TRBJ2-3	NA
TGTGCCAGCAGTTCCCCTGAGGGATCCTCGTTTTACGAGCAGTACTTC	CASSSPEGSSFYEQYF	TRBV6-5	NA	TRBJ2-7	once
TGTGCCAGCAGTCAAGGGACTAGCGGGGGAAATACGCAGTATTTT	CASSQGTSGGNTQYF	TRBV3-1/TRBV3-2	TRBD2	TRBJ2-3	NA
TGTGCCAGCAGCTACGGAACTAGGCCAGATACGCAGTATTTT	CASSYGTRPDTQYF	TRBV4-2	NA	TRBJ2-3	many
TGTGCCAGCAGTTACTCGATACTAGCGGCAGGGACCCAGTACTTC	CASSYSILAAGTQYF	TRBV6-5	TRBD2	TRBJ2-5	NA
TGTGCCAGCAGCAAAGGGACTAGCGGGGGTTCGAACTACGAGCAGTACTTC	CASSKGTSGGSNYEQYF	TRBV11-2	TRBD2	TRBJ2-7	NA
TGTGCCAGCAGTGACGACGGTAGCGGGGGGACCGGGGAGCTGTTTTTT	CASSDDGSGGTGELFF	TRBV6-4	TRBD2	TRBJ2-2	NA
TGTGCCAGCAGCAAAGGGGTGCTGATAAGGGAAGTCTTCGGGGGATACGAGCAGTACTTC	CASSKGVLIREVFGGYEQYF	TRBV21-1	NA	TRBJ2-7	NA
TGTGCCAGCAGCGAACGGACAGGGCGGCACGGAAACACCATATATTTT	CASSERTGRHGNTIYF	TRBV5-8	TRBD1	TRBJ1-3	NA
TGTGCCAGCAGCGTAAGGGGGACAGCTCAAGAGACCCAGTACTTC	CASSVRGTAQETQYF	TRBV9	TRBD1	TRBJ2-5	NA
TGCGCCAGCAGTGAAGGCCGACAGAGCTCCTACAATGAGCAGTTCTTC	CASSEGRQSSYNEQFF	TRBV10-1	NA	TRBJ2-1	NA
TGTGCCACCAGCACCGACACGAACACTGAAGCTTTCTTT	CATSTDTNTEAFF	TRBV15	NA	TRBJ1-1	few
TGTGCCAGCAGTGAGGCCGTCGACTATGGCTACACCTTC	CASSEAVDYGYTF	TRBV6-1	NA	TRBJ1-2	NA
TGCGCCAGCAGCTTGGGGGGCGGGGACACTGAAGCTTTCTTT	CASSLGGGDTEAFF	TRBV5-1	NA	TRBJ1-1	NA
TGTGCCAGCAGCTTAGCCAGCGGGGGGACCTTCTCCTACGAGCAGTACTTC	CASSLASGGTFSYEQYF	TRBV7-8	TRBD2	TRBJ2-7	once
TGTGCCTGGAGTGTTCAGGAACAAGAGACCCAGTACTTC	CAWSVQEQETQYF	TRBV30	NA	TRBJ2-5	NA
TGCGCCAGCAGCTCAGGGCAGCTCCAAGAGACCCAGTACTTC	CASSSGQLQETQYF	TRBV5-1	NA	TRBJ2-5	NA
TGTGCCAGCAGCCCGGGCGAGGGGGCGCTTTGGAACATTCAGTACTTC	CASSPGEGALWNIQYF	TRBV11-2	TRBD1	TRBJ2-4	NA
TGTGCCATCAGTGACGGGGTATCAGATACGCAGTATTTT	CAISDGVSDTQYF	TRBV10-3	NA	TRBJ2-3	few
TGTGCCAGCAGCCTAACCGGGACACTGAACACTGAAGCTTTCTTT	CASSLTGTLNTEAFF	TRBV16	NA	TRBJ1-1	NA
TGTGCCATCAGTGAGTCTGTTTGGACAGGGGCTAACTATGGCTACACCTTC	CAISESVWTGANYGYTF	TRBV10-3	TRBD1	TRBJ1-2	few
TGTGCCAGCAACCGAGGCGGGAGGGGCCTCGAGGACTATGGCTACACCTTC	CASNRGGRGLEDYGYTF	TRBV9	NA	TRBJ1-2	NA
TGTGCCTGGAGGACTAGACAGAGCGAGCAGTACTTC	CAWRTRQSEQYF	TRBV30	NA	TRBJ2-7	NA
TGTGTCAGAAGCTTAGACAGGGGTAATTCACCCCTCCACTTT	CVRSLDRGNSPLHF	TRBV7-5	NA	TRBJ1-6	once
TGTGCCAGTAGTATAGAACGGAGATATGGCTACACCTTC	CASSIERRYGYTF	TRBV19	NA	TRBJ1-2	NA
TGCGCCAGCAGTGAGATTCTCCATGAGCAGTTCTTC	CASSEILHEQFF	TRBV10-1	NA	TRBJ2-1	NA
TGTGCCAGCGGTACCGGGACAGCAAACTCCTACGAGCAGTACTTC	CASGTGTANSYEQYF	TRBV18	TRBD1	TRBJ2-7	NA
TGCGCCAGCAGCTTGACAGCCTTGGAGCGGTCACCCCTCCACTTT	CASSLTALERSPLHF	TRBV5-1	NA	TRBJ1-6	NA
TGTGCCAGCAGCCGGGACTCCTCCGGGGAGTCGCAGTATTTT	CASSRDSSGESQYF	TRBV7-2	NA	TRBJ2-3	NA
TGTGCCAGCAGCTTAACCGGGGGGACTGAAGCTTTCTTT	CASSLTGGTEAFF	TRBV7-8	NA	TRBJ1-1	NA
TGTGCCAGCAGTGAAGGTGGGTACGGGATGAGCAATCAGCCCCAGCATTTT	CASSEGGYGMSNQPQHF	TRBV6-1	NA	TRBJ1-5	few